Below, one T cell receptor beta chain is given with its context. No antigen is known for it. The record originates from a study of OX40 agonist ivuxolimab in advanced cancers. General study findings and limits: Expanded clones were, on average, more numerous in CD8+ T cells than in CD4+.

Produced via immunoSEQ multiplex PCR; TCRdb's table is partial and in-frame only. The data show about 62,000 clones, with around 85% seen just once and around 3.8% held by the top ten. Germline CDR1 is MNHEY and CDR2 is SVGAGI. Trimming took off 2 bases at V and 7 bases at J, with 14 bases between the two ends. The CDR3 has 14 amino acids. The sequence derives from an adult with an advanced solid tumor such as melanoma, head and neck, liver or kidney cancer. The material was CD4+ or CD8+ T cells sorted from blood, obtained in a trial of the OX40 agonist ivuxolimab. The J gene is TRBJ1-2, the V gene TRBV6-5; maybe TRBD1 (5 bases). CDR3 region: CASSYEPGLSGYTF. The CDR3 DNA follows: TGTGCCAGCAGTTACGAACCAGGGTTGAGTGGCTACACCTTC.